The entry that follows covers one T cell receptor beta chain sequence. The sample belongs to a study of T cells in Graves' hyperthyroidism and ophthalmopathy. Amplified TCR beta CDR3 regions came from RNA transcripts. In the first-round RT-PCR of the TCR CDR3, the HTBI primer set was used. In TCRdb, the multiplex PCR reads were re-called with MiXCR into one record per CDR3 protein. The data contain some 350,000 distinct CDR3 sequences, 19% of them singletons. The length of the CDR3 is 17 residues. Germline V gene data show CDR1 as MGHRA and CDR2 as YSYEKL. V was pared by 0 bases and J by 9 bases, with 15 bases of the junction left unmatched. Investigators excluded patients with uncontrolled infection, other autoimmune disease, pregnancy or lactation.

The sequenced sample was blood. The clonotype was recovered from a woman between 18 and 30 years old with Graves' hyperthyroidism. The chain couples TRBV4-1 to TRBJ2-7, with TRBD1 matching over 9 bases. In DNA form, the CDR3 reads TGCGCCAGCAGCCAAGATCCCAACAGGGGGCGCAAATTGGGGCAGTACTTC. This gives the protein CASSQDPNRGRKLGQYF.